This T cell receptor (beta chain) is drawn from a study of blood T cell repertoires in COVID-19. This clone was recorded once. Living in 24 US areas, the participants were between about 18 and 95 years of age. The CDR3 is made up of 17 amino acids. Germline V lookup: CDR1 KGHSH, CDR2 LQKENI. Trimming removed 6 bases from V and 2 bases from J; junction bases left unmatched: 14. In the study's own analysis: Cell counts per sample came from amplifying reference gene primers. Assay: immunoSEQ multiplex PCR; the TCRdb copy retains only in-frame clones and omits some. V, J and clone size are those of that table, while D and trimming were read from the DNA. Found here are about 160,000 clones, 80% of them singletons; the top ten hold about 3.7%.

The TCR was taken from a woman aged 55-69 years who had recovered from COVID-19. The chain employs TRBV18 and TRBJ2-5; 8 nucleotides line up with TRBD1. The sequenced sample was PBMCs or T cells enriched from blood (not recorded which). The CDR3 DNA is TGTGCCAGCTCGAAGACAGGGGTTGGTTCCTCACAAGAGACCCAGTACTTC. As protein: CASSKTGVGSSQETQYF.